The source of this T cell receptor beta chain is a study of cytotoxic CD8 clonotypes in ibrutinib-treated CLL. Overall study context: Response samples followed a median around 11 months of treatment, range 6 to 36. Study-level points and caveats: Public clonotypes, rarely seen, contracted or held steady on treatment.

A remark on this clone: Antigen: not known.

The data were produced by immunoSEQ multiplex PCR, yet TCRdb's version contains in-frame clones alone and is incomplete. The sample lists roughly 15,000 clones, 52% occurring once. The sample in question was PBMCs, obtained at an approximately 22-month disease-progression time point, from a patient treated with ibrutinib. The source of this sequence is a human donor with chronic lymphocytic leukemia.

The CDR3: CASRGVNTGELFF. CDR3 nucleotides: TGTGCCAGCAGGGGGGTGAACACCGGGGAGCTGTTTTTT. The chain uses TRBV2 and TRBJ2-2, with D tentatively TRBD1 or TRBD2 (5 bases each). Germline loops: CDR1 SNHLY, CDR2 FYNNEI. The V end was cut by 6 bases, the J end by 1 base, with 6 bases between. The CDR3 totals 13 residues. The full variable domain, completed using reference TRBV2 and TRBJ2-2, is EPEVTQTPSHQVTQMGQEVILRCVPISNHLYFYWYRQILGQKVEFLVSFYNNEISEKSEIFDDQFSVERPDGSNFTLKIRSTKLEDSAMYFCASRGVNTGELFFGEGSRLTVL.